The 8 T cell receptor beta chains reported below all come from one sample, sequenced in a study of blood T cells in healthy people across ages. A sample-barcoded 5' primer and a J-beta primer mix were used in a second PCR of roughly 6 to 11 cycles. A single record per CDR3 protein comes from TCRdb applying MiXCR to the 5' RACE reads. This sample yields just under 900,000 distinct CDR3 sequences, of which 25% to 35% are seen a single time; 17% belongs to the top ten. Sequences were obtained from blood. Receptors originate from a woman older than 75 in good health.

This chain joins TRBV28 and TRBJ2-5, with D perhaps matching TRBD2 (7 bases). V lost 5 bases and J 5 bases, leaving 18 bases between the germline ends. The V gene's germline CDR1 is MDHEN and CDR2 SYDVKM. There are 15 residues in the CDR3. In DNA, the CDR3 is TGTGCCAGCAGTGGGGGGGGGCCGATGTTGGAGACCCAGTACTTC. Residues: CASSGGGPMLETQYF.

The rearrangement links TRBV6-5 to TRBJ2-1; 9 nucleotides match TRBD1. The V gene end was trimmed by 6 bases and the J gene end by 8 bases; junction bases not matched to a gene: 8. The length of the CDR3 is 14 residues. Per the germline V gene, CDR1 is MNHEY and CDR2 is SVGAGI. The CDR3 nucleotides are TGTGCCAGCAGGCCGGGACAGGGCAACGATGAGCAGTTCTTC. Amino acid sequence: CASRPGQGNDEQFF.

V and J are TRBV11-3 and TRBJ2-5, with D maybe TRBD2 (5 bases). Germline values: CDR1 SGHNT, CDR2 YENEEA. V was pared by 4 bases and J by 1 base, with 10 bases between. There are 14 residues in the CDR3. The CDR3 sequence is CASSSAAGQETQYF. The CDR3 DNA follows: TGTGCCAGCAGCTCAGCGGCGGGCCAAGAGACCCAGTACTTC.

Details on this clonotype: A read error may explain this, as a much larger clone is one base away. The V call is TRBV7-9, the J call TRBJ1-5; D gene uncertain. The CDR3 is made up of 13 amino acids. The germline CDR1 and CDR2 sequences are SEHNR and FQNEAQ (reference sequence). The CDR3 DNA reads TGTGTCAGCAGCTTAGATGAGGCGCAGCCCCAGCATTTT. It is translated as CVSSLDEAQPQHF. Full variable domain (remainder filled in from reference TRBV7-9 and TRBJ1-5): DTGVSQNPRHKITKRGQNVTFRCDPISEHNRLYWYRQTLGQGPEFLTYFQNEAQLEKSRLLSDRFSAERPKGSFSTLEIQRTEQGDSAMYLCVSSLDEAQPQHFGDGTRLSIL.

This clonotype has just a few counts. A read error is possible here, since a much larger clone lies one base away. This chain connects TRBV20-1 to TRBJ2-1; 13 positions match TRBD2. With V trimmed by 6 bases and J by 12 bases, 8 bases remained unmatched. Germline V gene data show CDR1 as DFQATT and CDR2 as SNEGSKA (reference sequence). The CDR3 has 13 amino acids. Here the CDR3 DNA reads TGCAGTGCCCGGACTAGCGGGGGAACTGCGCAGTTCTTC. Translation gives CSARTSGGTAQFF.

The rearrangement uses TRBV7-2 and TRBJ2-1, with 11 bases fitting TRBD2. CDR3 length: 17 amino acids. Germline V gene data show CDR1 as SGHTA and CDR2 as FQGNSA. V shed 0 bases and J 7 bases; nucleotides not matched to a gene: 8. The CDR3 nucleotides read TGTGCCAGCAGCTTAGCGCCCGCTAGCGGGGGGCAGAATGAGCAGTTCTTC. Encoded protein: CASSLAPASGGQNEQFF.

This clonotype was recorded many times. This chain joins TRBV12-3 or TRBV12-4 and TRBJ1-5; D gene unclear. Trimming took off 4 bases at V and 0 bases at J, with 13 bases between the two ends. CDR3 length: 16 amino acids. The CDR3 DNA reads as TGTGCCAGCAGTTACGACGTAGGAAATAGCAATCAGCCCCAGCATTTT. Encoded protein: CASSYDVGNSNQPQHF.

The V call is TRBV5-8, the J call TRBJ2-3; 8 nucleotides line up with TRBD2. Germline V gives CDR1 SGHTS, CDR2 YDEGEE. CDR3 size: 15 residues. Germline trimming cut 4 bases from V and 7 bases from J; bases unmatched to any gene: 11. The CDR3 DNA sequence: TGTGCCAGCAGCGAGCTAGCGGGCGGAAGGCATACGCAGTATTTT. This codes for CASSELAGGRHTQYF.